This note documents a single TCR beta chain sequence. The PCR contained 60 Vbeta and 13 Jbeta primers. Here immunoSEQ multiplex PCR was the method, and the copy in TCRdb shows in-frame clones only, minus some. Among around 110,000 clones listed, around 81% were seen once. The record originates from a study of cytomegalovirus exposure and HLA in healthy donors. This CDR3 contains 16 residues. Trimming left V 3 bases short and J 4 bases short, with 19 bases between. Germline CDR1 is KGHSH and CDR2 is LQKENI. The sequence came from a woman aged 25-40 years in good health and CMV-seronegative. Sequencing was carried out using PBMCs. V is TRBV18 and J is TRBJ2-7; D perhaps matches TRBD2 (6 bases). CDR3 nucleotide sequence: TGTGCCAGCTCACCCCCCGCGGTAGCGGATAGATACGAGCAGTACTTC. As protein: CASSPPAVADRYEQYF.